These T cell receptor beta chains were read from a single sample in a study of cytomegalovirus exposure and HLA in healthy donors. Some clones are missing from TCRdb's copy, which holds only in-frame ones; the method was immunoSEQ multiplex PCR. Of hundreds of thousands of clones listed, just over 75% are singletons. The sample comprised PBMCs. These receptors all stem from a man aged 18 to 29 in good health and CMV-seronegative. Both conserved end residues are part of each CDR3. Each record gives: D gene, V gene, clone size, J gene, CDR3 protein, CDR3 DNA. The D gene is left open where the match is weak. Only some rows state a clone size, as once, few, many or a class for expanded clones.

D: .
V: TRBV18
size: .
J: TRBJ2-7
CDR3: CASSRNRAYEQYF
DNA: TGTGCCAGCTCACGGAACAGGGCCTACGAGCAGTACTTC

D: TRBD1
V: TRBV9
size: .
J: TRBJ1-1
CDR3: CASSARGRGSNTEAFF
DNA: TGTGCCAGCAGCGCCAGAGGCAGGGGGTCGAACACTGAAGCTTTCTTT

D: TRBD1
V: TRBV7-9
size: .
J: TRBJ1-1
CDR3: CASSLTGAEAFF
DNA: TGTGCCAGCAGCTTGACAGGGGCTGAAGCTTTCTTT

D: TRBD1
V: TRBV19
size: .
J: TRBJ2-6
CDR3: CASRPHRGPGANVLTF
DNA: TGTGCCAGTAGACCCCACAGGGGGCCTGGGGCCAACGTCCTGACTTTC

D: .
V: TRBV4-1
size: .
J: TRBJ2-4
CDR3: CASSRGPGALAKNIQYF
DNA: TGCGCCAGCAGCCGGGGCCCAGGGGCGTTAGCCAAAAACATTCAGTACTTC

D: .
V: TRBV2
size: .
J: TRBJ2-1
CDR3: CASSPGVAYNEQFF
DNA: TGTGCCAGCAGCCCCGGGGTAGCATACAATGAGCAGTTCTTC

D: .
V: TRBV20-1
size: .
J: TRBJ2-1
CDR3: CSAVLRGEQFF
DNA: TGCAGTGCGGTACTCCGGGGAGAGCAGTTCTTC

D: TRBD1
V: TRBV15
size: .
J: TRBJ1-1
CDR3: CATSNQGATEAFF
DNA: TGTGCCACCAGCAATCAGGGGGCCACTGAAGCTTTCTTT

D: .
V: TRBV11-2
size: .
J: TRBJ2-7
CDR3: CASSPRGGALEQYF
DNA: TGTGCCAGCAGCCCGCGAGGTGGGGCGCTCGAGCAGTACTTC

D: TRBD2
V: TRBV10-3
size: .
J: TRBJ2-7
CDR3: CAISATRTSGNEQYF
DNA: TGTGCCATCAGTGCTACTCGGACTAGCGGCAACGAGCAGTACTTC

D: .
V: TRBV2
size: .
J: TRBJ2-7
CDR3: CASSAQGLNYEQYF
DNA: TGTGCCAGCAGTGCACAGGGTTTGAACTACGAGCAGTACTTC

D: .
V: TRBV25-1
size: few
J: TRBJ1-2
CDR3: CASSNIKTGIGGYTF
DNA: TGTGCCAGCAGTAATATCAAGACAGGCATAGGTGGCTACACCTTC

D: TRBD2
V: TRBV7-6
size: .
J: TRBJ2-1
CDR3: CASSLGLAKYNEQFF
DNA: TGTGCCAGCAGCCTAGGACTAGCGAAGTACAATGAGCAGTTCTTC

D: .
V: TRBV10-3
size: .
J: TRBJ1-3
CDR3: CAISQTVSGNTIYF
DNA: TGTGCCATCAGCCAGACAGTCTCTGGAAACACCATATATTTT

D: .
V: TRBV10-1
size: .
J: TRBJ1-4
CDR3: CASSESPDEKLFF
DNA: TGCGCCAGCAGTGAGTCGCCGGATGAAAAACTGTTTTTT

D: TRBD1
V: TRBV30
size: few
J: TRBJ2-7
CDR3: CAWSVGGTGVYEQYF
DNA: TGTGCCTGGAGTGTAGGCGGGACAGGGGTATACGAGCAGTACTTC

D: TRBD1
V: TRBV2
size: .
J: TRBJ1-4
CDR3: CASKKRGPANEKLFF
DNA: TGTGCCAGCAAAAAAAGGGGGCCGGCTAATGAAAAACTGTTTTTT

D: .
V: TRBV7-8
size: once
J: TRBJ1-1
CDR3: CASPVRGTEAFF
DNA: TGTGCCAGCCCCGTTCGGGGGACCGAAGCTTTCTTT

D: .
V: TRBV25-1
size: few
J: TRBJ1-5
CDR3: CASSEPPWGGGNQPQHF
DNA: TGTGCCAGCAGTGAACCTCCCTGGGGGGGCGGCAATCAGCCCCAGCATTTT

D: TRBD1
V: TRBV30
size: .
J: TRBJ2-7
CDR3: CAWDRGAPQQYF
DNA: TGTGCCTGGGACAGGGGGGCGCCCCAGCAGTACTTC

D: TRBD1
V: TRBV19
size: once
J: TRBJ2-7
CDR3: CASSVGQGSHEQYF
DNA: TGTGCCAGTAGTGTGGGACAGGGGTCCCACGAGCAGTACTTC

D: TRBD2
V: TRBV5-1
size: .
J: TRBJ2-5
CDR3: CASSSAGPAGETQYF
DNA: TGCGCCAGCAGCTCGGCGGGCCCAGCGGGGGAGACCCAGTACTTC

D: TRBD1
V: TRBV5-4
size: .
J: TRBJ1-6
CDR3: CASSPGQTLDNSPLHF
DNA: TGTGCCAGCAGCCCGGGACAGACCCTCGATAATTCACCCCTCCACTTT

D: TRBD2
V: TRBV2
size: .
J: TRBJ2-1
CDR3: CASSLSGSRNEQFF
DNA: TGTGCCAGCAGCCTTAGCGGGAGTCGCAATGAGCAGTTCTTC

D: TRBD2
V: TRBV2
size: .
J: TRBJ2-3
CDR3: CASREGLAGYTDTQYF
DNA: TGTGCCAGCAGGGAGGGACTAGCGGGGTACACAGATACGCAGTATTTT

D: .
V: TRBV4-2
size: .
J: TRBJ2-1
CDR3: CASSQDHQRALFYEQFF
DNA: TGTGCCAGCAGCCAAGATCATCAGAGGGCCCTTTTCTATGAGCAGTTCTTC

D: .
V: TRBV5-6
size: .
J: TRBJ2-1
CDR3: CASSLTSAEQFF
DNA: TGTGCCAGCAGCCTAACTAGTGCTGAGCAGTTCTTC

D: .
V: TRBV5-4
size: .
J: TRBJ2-1
CDR3: CASSLPGFKHEQFF
DNA: TGTGCCAGCAGCTTGCCGGGGTTTAAGCATGAGCAGTTCTTC

D: TRBD2
V: TRBV2
size: few
J: TRBJ2-1
CDR3: CASSAASGFYNEQFF
DNA: TGTGCCAGCAGTGCGGCTAGCGGCTTCTACAATGAGCAGTTCTTC

D: .
V: TRBV5-1
size: .
J: TRBJ2-5
CDR3: CASSFTTIETQYF
DNA: TGCGCCAGCAGCTTCACAACTATCGAGACCCAGTACTTC

D: .
V: TRBV5-1
size: .
J: TRBJ2-3
CDR3: CASSLEQGDTQYF
DNA: TGCGCCAGCAGCCTGGAGCAGGGGGATACGCAGTATTTT

D: .
V: TRBV6-5
size: .
J: TRBJ1-2
CDR3: CASSYSGGGQGGYTF
DNA: TGTGCCAGCAGTTACTCCGGGGGAGGTCAAGGTGGCTACACCTTC

D: .
V: TRBV19
size: .
J: TRBJ2-5
CDR3: CASSPLSGSQETQYF
DNA: TGTGCCAGTAGTCCCCTTTCGGGTAGCCAAGAGACCCAGTACTTC

D: TRBD2
V: TRBV19
size: .
J: TRBJ2-3
CDR3: CASSLAGAQGDTQYF
DNA: TGTGCCAGTAGCTTGGCGGGAGCCCAGGGAGATACGCAGTATTTT

D: TRBD1
V: TRBV6-5
size: .
J: TRBJ1-5
CDR3: CASRGQGQQPQHF
DNA: TGTGCCAGCAGGGGACAGGGGCAACAGCCCCAGCATTTT

D: TRBD1
V: TRBV9
size: .
J: TRBJ1-1
CDR3: CASSSRTGIEAFF
DNA: TGTGCCAGCAGCTCCAGGACAGGGATTGAAGCTTTCTTT

D: .
V: TRBV27
size: few
J: TRBJ1-3
CDR3: CASSLGSLSGNTIYF
DNA: TGTGCCAGCAGTTTAGGATCGCTCTCCGGGAACACCATATATTTT

D: .
V: TRBV7-9
size: .
J: TRBJ1-4
CDR3: CASATPGGEKLFF
DNA: TGTGCCAGCGCTACCCCGGGGGGTGAAAAACTGTTTTTT

D: TRBD2
V: TRBV28
size: .
J: TRBJ2-5
CDR3: CASSLVGGKTQYF
DNA: TGTGCCAGCAGTTTAGTGGGGGGGAAGACCCAGTACTTC

D: .
V: TRBV12-5
size: .
J: TRBJ2-1
CDR3: CASGLGQSRAVNEQFF
DNA: TGTGCTAGTGGTTTGGGACAGTCTCGGGCGGTCAATGAGCAGTTCTTC

D: .
V: TRBV4-1
size: few
J: TRBJ2-7
CDR3: CASSLGGIGGQYEQYF
DNA: TGCGCCAGCAGCCTGGGCGGTATAGGGGGACAATACGAGCAGTACTTC

D: .
V: TRBV20-1
size: .
J: TRBJ2-1
CDR3: CSASRGFEQFF
DNA: TGCAGTGCTTCCCGGGGGTTTGAGCAGTTCTTC

D: TRBD1
V: TRBV27
size: once
J: TRBJ1-5
CDR3: CASSLSGDRRYSNQPQHF
DNA: TGTGCCAGCAGTTTATCGGGGGACAGGAGGTATAGCAATCAGCCCCAGCATTTT

D: .
V: TRBV6-1
size: few
J: TRBJ2-5
CDR3: CASSSARGGRETQYF
DNA: TGTGCCAGCAGTTCAGCGCGCGGGGGCAGGGAGACCCAGTACTTC

D: .
V: TRBV27
size: .
J: TRBJ2-1
CDR3: CASSPNREGNEQFF
DNA: TGTGCCAGCAGTCCGAACAGGGAAGGCAATGAGCAGTTCTTC